Below are 20 T cell receptor beta chains sequenced from a single sample in a study of blood T cell repertoires in COVID-19. Data came from immunoSEQ multiplex PCR; TCRdb stores just in-frame clones and leaves some out. This sample has approximately 300,000 clones; about 90% occur once, and the top ten carry about a tenth. Sequenced sample: PBMCs or T cells enriched from blood (not recorded which). All receptors come from a woman in her 30s who had recovered from COVID-19.

The DNA for the CDR3 is TGCGCCAGCAGCGACAGCACGAACTATGGCTACACCTTC. It encodes CASSDSTNYGYTF. The rearrangement uses TRBV4-3 and TRBJ1-2, with D perhaps TRBD1 (5 bases). The CDR3 loop spans 13 amino acids. The germline V gene has CDR1 LGHNA and CDR2 YSLEER. The V end lost 5 bases, the J end lost 2 bases, and 9 bases lay between the germline ends.

V usage is TRBV18 and J usage is TRBJ2-7; D gene ambiguous. V was clipped by 3 bases and J by 2 bases, with 8 bases between them. CDR3 size: 13 residues. The germline gives CDR1 KGHSH, CDR2 LQKENI. The CDR3 DNA follows: TGTGCCAGCTCACCCCCGGGTGCCTACGAGCAGTACTTC. Translated, it gives CASSPPGAYEQYF.

The chain employs TRBV19 and TRBJ1-2; TRBD1 matches 9 bases. V shed 9 bases and J 5 bases; nucleotides not matched to a gene: 7. Germline V gene sequence: CDR1 LNHDA, CDR2 SQIVND (reference sequence). The CDR3 spans 13 residues. The CDR3 coding sequence is TGTGCCAGCTGGACAGGGGCAACTTATGGCTACACCTTC. Its translation: CASWTGATYGYTF.

This clone was recorded only once. The V and J genes are TRBV9 and TRBJ2-3; D perhaps matches TRBD2 (6 bases). Trimming pared 1 base from V and 3 bases from J, leaving 9 bases between. CDR1 and CDR2 (germline): SGDLS, YYNGEE. The length of the CDR3 is 14 residues. The CDR3 protein is CASSVRAGTDTQYF. The CDR3 coding sequence is TGTGCCAGCAGCGTACGGGCGGGGACAGATACGCAGTATTTT.

The chain employs TRBV3-1 (or the pseudogene TRBV3-2) and TRBJ1-1, with a weak D call TRBD1 (6 bases). The CDR3 contains 14 residues. Trimming took off 2 bases at V and 4 bases at J, with 11 bases between the two ends. Looked up from germline, CDR1 is LGHDT and CDR2 is YNNKEL (reference sequence). The CDR3 spells CASSQQGTGTEAFF. The CDR3 DNA follows: TGTGCCAGCAGCCAACAGGGGACGGGCACTGAAGCTTTCTTT.

The chain joins TRBV27 to TRBJ2-1; 8 positions agree with TRBD1. This CDR3 is built from 15 residues. CDR1 MNHEY and CDR2 SMNVEV come from the germline V gene (reference sequence). The trim removed 7 bases at V and 6 bases at J, leaving 11 bases unmatched. The DNA of the CDR3 is TGTGCCAGCACCGACAGGGGTGATATTTCCAATGAGCAGTTCTTC. Translating gives CASTDRGDISNEQFF.

The chain links TRBV20-1 to TRBJ1-5, with D maybe TRBD1 (5 bases). The CDR3 totals 11 residues. Trimming took 5 bases from V and 7 from J, leaving 9 bases between them. Germline V gives CDR1 DFQATT, CDR2 SNEGSKA (reference sequence). CDR3 DNA: TGCAGTGCTGGACATAGGCAGCCCCAGCATTTT. As protein: CSAGHRQPQHF.

This chain uses TRBV20-1 with TRBJ2-4; the D gene is possibly TRBD1 (6 bases). This CDR3 is built from 13 residues. CDR1 is DFQATT, CDR2 SNEGSKA, per germline (reference sequence). V lost 3 bases, J lost 5 bases, and 11 bases lay in between. CDR3 in DNA: TGCAGTGCTAGTCTCAGGGGTGAAAACATTCAGTACTTC. It is translated as CSASLRGENIQYF.

This rearrangement joins TRBV18 to TRBJ2-1; TRBD2 might be the D (7 bases). Germline CDR1 KGHSH, CDR2 LQKENI. There are 17 residues in the CDR3. V lost 4 bases and J lost 8, with 24 bases in between. This CDR3 reads CASSLYVGGGSIDEQFF. In DNA, the CDR3 is TGTGCCAGCTCACTCTATGTGGGAGGGGGTTCGATCGATGAGCAGTTCTTC.

The CDR3 reads CASSSVRVGNEKLFF. CDR3 nucleotide sequence: TGTGCCAGCAGTTCCGTCAGGGTTGGTAATGAAAAACTGTTTTTT. This chain uses TRBV28 with TRBJ1-4, with a tentative D call TRBD1 (5 bases). The CDR3 sequence is 15 residues long. Trimming took 4 bases from V and 4 from J, leaving 13 bases between them. Germline-derived CDR1 and CDR2 are MDHEN and SYDVKM.

The V call is TRBV4-1, the J call TRBJ2-1; maybe TRBD1 (5 bases). The CDR3 sequence is 14 residues long. CDR1 and CDR2 (germline): MGHRA, YSYEKL. Between the trimmed V and J ends, which lost 4 bases and 7 bases, there was a span of 14 bases. For the CDR3, the DNA is TGCGCCAGCAGCCTTAACCTAGGGGCTAATGAGCAGTTCTTC. It yields the protein CASSLNLGANEQFF.

The chain uses TRBV27 and TRBJ1-2, with TRBD1 matching 8 bases. With V trimmed by 6 bases and J by 6 bases, 15 bases remained unmatched. Germline V gives CDR1 MNHEY, CDR2 SMNVEV (reference sequence). The length of the CDR3 is 16 residues. DNA for the CDR3: TGTGCCAGCAGCCCCCAAGTGGCAGGGGGCGATAATGGCTACACCTTC. It is translated as CASSPQVAGGDNGYTF.

This sequence joins TRBV11-2 and TRBJ2-7; 8 bases are shared with TRBD1. The ends lost 5 bases at V and 4 bases at J; junction bases unmatched: 13. The CDR3 runs 16 residues. The germline V gene encodes CDR1 SGHAT and CDR2 FQNNGV. This CDR3 reads CASSRAFRGQKYEQYF. For the CDR3, the DNA is TGTGCCAGCAGCCGGGCCTTCAGGGGGCAAAAGTACGAGCAGTACTTC. The variable domain in full, with the rest retrieved from reference TRBV11-2 and TRBJ2-7, is EAGVAQSPRYKIIEKRQSVAFWCNPISGHATLYWYQQILGQGPKLLIQFQNNGVVDDSQLPKDRFSAERLKGVDSTLKIQPAKLEDSAVYLCASSRAFRGQKYEQYFGPGTRLTVT.

This clone occurred a few times. V usage is TRBV4-2 and J usage is TRBJ2-7, with TRBD2 identical over 8 bases. The junction had 4 bases not matched to a gene; V was cut back by 5 bases and J by 1 base. From germline, CDR1 is LGHNA and CDR2 YNFKEQ. This CDR3 is built from 14 residues. The CDR3 loop is CASSFREGSYEQYF. As DNA, the CDR3 is TGTGCCAGCAGCTTCCGGGAGGGGTCCTACGAGCAGTACTTC.

The rearrangement uses TRBV3-1 (or the pseudogene TRBV3-2) and TRBJ2-1; 11 bases are shared with TRBD2. CDR1 and CDR2 (germline): LGHDT, YNNKEL (reference sequence). V lost 4 bases and J lost 16; bases outside the gene matches: 6. The CDR3 runs 12 residues. CDR3 nucleotides: TGTGCCAGCAGCCGCGGACTAGCGGGTGTATTCTTC. This gives the protein CASSRGLAGVFF.

V is TRBV27 and J is TRBJ1-2; D is possibly TRBD1 (6 bases). Looked up from germline, CDR1 is MNHEY and CDR2 is SMNVEV (reference sequence). This CDR3 comprises 14 residues. V lost 3 bases, J lost 1 base, and 9 bases lay in between. CDR3 DNA: TGTGCCAGCAGTTTCTCACAGGGTAACTATGGCTACACCTTC. Protein: CASSFSQGNYGYTF.

The chain uses TRBV6-5 and TRBJ2-2; D not resolved. CDR3 size: 13 residues. With 3 bases removed from V and 6 bases from J, the gap between germline ends came to 8 bases. The V gene's germline CDR1 is MNHEY and CDR2 SVGAGI. The CDR3 DNA reads TGTGCCAGCAGTTATCGACTGGCCGGGGAGCTGTTTTTT. Translated: CASSYRLAGELFF.

This chain joins TRBV20-1 and TRBJ2-1; D gene unclear. Germline CDR1 DFQATT, CDR2 SNEGSKA (reference sequence). The ends were cut back, 6 bases at V and 7 bases at J, with 10 bases in the middle. The CDR3 totals 11 residues. The CDR3 loop reads CSAHYLNEQFF. For the CDR3, the DNA is TGCAGTGCCCACTATTTGAATGAGCAGTTCTTC.

The rearrangement uses TRBV6-5 and TRBJ2-7; a weak D match, TRBD1 (6 bases). The germline V and J ends were trimmed by 6 bases and 0 bases, with 12 bases remaining between them. Germline CDR1 and CDR2: MNHEY and SVGAGI. The CDR3 is made up of 14 amino acids. The CDR3 here is CASSKGQFSYEQYF. Written as DNA, the CDR3 is TGTGCCAGCAGCAAGGGACAATTCTCCTACGAGCAGTACTTC.

The V and J genes are TRBV10-3 and TRBJ1-1; maybe TRBD1 (5 bases). V was pared by 6 bases and J by 4 bases, with 18 bases between. The CDR3 length is 15 residues. Germline CDR1 ENHRY, CDR2 SYGVKD. The CDR3 is CAIRALLQGFTEAFF. The CDR3 bases are TGTGCCATCAGAGCCCTATTGCAGGGATTCACTGAAGCTTTCTTT.